These 19 T cell receptor beta chains share one sample of origin, sequenced in a study of breast tumors, draining lymph nodes, adjacent tissues. Axillary draining lymph nodes of breast cancer patients supplied the node samples. TCRdb recomputed calls from the multiplex PCR reads with MiXCR, one row per CDR3 protein. The sample has over 200,000 distinct CDR3 sequences, under 35% seen once. Source material: axillary lymph node tissue. The source of these receptors is a female donor with breast cancer. Some clones in this sample may be carry-over from other donors' samples.

This clonotype was observed many times. This chain connects TRBV25-1 to TRBJ2-5; D perhaps matches TRBD2 (6 bases). Germline CDR1 reads MGHDK; CDR2 reads SYGVNS. The V end lost 3 bases, the J end lost 4 bases, and 12 bases lay between the germline ends. The CDR3 is 14 residues long. The chain's CDR3 is CASSEWGGGETQYF. The CDR3 DNA reads as TGTGCCAGCAGTGAGTGGGGAGGAGGAGAGACCCAGTACTTC. Using reference TRBV25-1 and TRBJ2-5 for the parts outside the CDR3, the full variable domain is EADIYQTPRYLVIGTGKKITLECSQTMGHDKMYWYQQDPGMELHLIHYSYGVNSTEKGDLSSESTVSRIRTEHFPLTLESARPSHTSQYLCASSEWGGGETQYFGPGTRLLVL.

This clonotype was seen ten or more times. The chain couples TRBV20-1 to TRBJ2-5, with 14 bases identical to TRBD2. The junction had 6 bases not matched to a gene; V was cut back by 6 bases and J by 3 bases. Germline CDR1 DFQATT, CDR2 SNEGSKA (reference sequence). The CDR3 is made up of 15 amino acids. CDR3 nucleotides: TGCAGTGCACCTCCGGGACTAGCGGGAGAAGAGACCCAGTACTTC. Translation gives CSAPPGLAGEETQYF.

This clonotype has a count of ten or more. The chain uses TRBV2 and TRBJ2-2; D remains unclear. Trimming left V 2 bases short and J 5 bases short, with 6 bases between. The CDR3 loop spans 13 amino acids. Per germline, CDR1 SNHLY and CDR2 FYNNEI. The CDR3 reads CASSETRTGELFF. DNA of the CDR3: TGTGCCAGCAGTGAAACGAGGACCGGGGAGCTGTTTTTT.

The V gene is TRBV27, the J gene TRBJ1-2, with D possibly TRBD1 on 6 matching bases. CDR1 and CDR2 (germline): MNHEY, SMNVEV (reference sequence). The ends were cut back, 3 bases at V and 8 bases at J, with 13 bases in the middle. The CDR3 spans 13 residues. The CDR3 reads CASSLDRRGGYTF. CDR3 DNA: TGTGCCAGCAGTTTGGACAGACGAGGCGGCTACACCTTC.

This clonotype was observed many times. The rearrangement uses TRBV4-3 and TRBJ2-7; D might be TRBD1 or TRBD2, each matching 5 bases. This CDR3 has 15 amino acids. Per the germline V gene, CDR1 is LGHNA and CDR2 is YSLEER. V lost 0 bases to trimming and J lost 0 bases, with 9 bases between them. The CDR3 region is CASSQDEGSSYEQYF. Here the CDR3 DNA reads TGCGCCAGCAGCCAAGATGAGGGGAGCTCCTACGAGCAGTACTTC.

This chain uses TRBV20-1 with TRBJ2-1; D is possibly TRBD1 or TRBD2 (6 bases each). The V end was cut by 5 bases, the J end by 9 bases, with 20 bases between. From germline, CDR1 is DFQATT and CDR2 SNEGSKA (reference sequence). The CDR3 sequence is 14 residues long. The DNA of the CDR3 is TGCAGTGCTCTTTCAGGTAACGGGGGCACTGAGCAGTTCTTC. The encoded protein is CSALSGNGGTEQFF.

This clonotype was detected many times. The chain has TRBV12-3 or TRBV12-4 and TRBJ2-2; D is ambiguous. This CDR3 contains 16 residues. Trimming took 3 bases from V and 0 from J, leaving 11 bases between them. For the CDR3, the DNA is TGTGCCAGCAGTTTCCAGGCCGTAACGAACACCGGGGAGCTGTTTTTT. Translation gives CASSFQAVTNTGELFF.

A few counts support this clonotype. The chain combines TRBV5-4 with TRBJ2-1; 7 nucleotides line up with TRBD2. V trimming: 0 bases; J trimming: 4 bases; junction bases outside the gene matches: 13. In germline, CDR1 is SGHNT, CDR2 YYREEE (reference sequence). The CDR3 loop spans 18 amino acids. The CDR3 here is CASSLGGPGGSRYNEQFF. Here the CDR3 DNA reads TGTGCCAGCAGCTTGGGGGGACCGGGGGGTTCGAGATACAATGAGCAGTTCTTC. Full variable domain (outside the CDR3, taken from reference TRBV5-4 and TRBJ2-1): ETGVTQSPTHLIKTRGQQVTLRCSSQSGHNTVSWYQQALGQGPQFIFQYYREEENGRGNFPPRFSGLQFPNYSSELNVNALELDDSALYLCASSLGGPGGSRYNEQFFGPGTRLTVL.

On this clonotype itself: A much bigger clone sits one base away, suggesting this may be a read error. This sequence joins TRBV19 and TRBJ2-3; D not certain. The CDR3 has 15 amino acids. V dropped 7 bases and J dropped 4 bases, with 18 bases sitting between them. CDR1 LNHDA and CDR2 SQIVND come from the germline V gene (reference sequence). This chain's CDR3 is CASTKRSGFADTQYF. DNA of the CDR3: TGTGCCAGTACCAAGAGGTCGGGTTTCGCAGATACGCAGTATTTT.

The rearrangement links TRBV15 to TRBJ1-2; 9 bases map to TRBD1. The J segment lost 3 bases and the V segment lost 0 bases, leaving 11 bases of the junction unmatched. The CDR3 is 18 amino acids. Per germline, CDR1 LNHNV and CDR2 YYDKDF (reference sequence). CDR3 loop: CATSREGPGQGWDYGYTF. DNA of the CDR3: TGTGCCACCAGCAGAGAGGGCCCGGGACAGGGTTGGGACTATGGCTACACCTTC. Complete variable domain (other parts from reference TRBV15 and TRBJ1-2): DAMVIQNPRYQVTQFGKPVTLSCSQTLNHNVMYWYQQKSSQAPKLLFHYYDKDFNNEADTPDNFQSRRPNTSFCFLDIRSPGLGDTAMYLCATSREGPGQGWDYGYTFGSGTRLTVV.

This chain links TRBV4-1 with TRBJ1-1; TRBD1 aligns across 8 bases. V lost 3 bases to trimming and J lost 2 bases; unmatched junction nucleotides: 5. The CDR3 contains 15 residues. Germline V gene sequence: CDR1 MGHRA, CDR2 YSYEKL. CDR3 DNA sequence: TGCGCCAGCAGCCACCAGACAGGGGAAAACACTGAAGCTTTCTTT. It is translated as CASSHQTGENTEAFF.

This clonotype came up a few times. This sequence joins TRBV12-3 or TRBV12-4 and TRBJ1-1; TRBD1 aligns across 9 bases. The CDR3 runs to 13 residues. Losses at the gene ends were 7 bases for V and 5 bases for J; bases not matched to a gene: 5. For the CDR3, the DNA is TGTGCCAGCACACGGACAGGGGAAACTGAAGCTTTCTTT. It encodes CASTRTGETEAFF.

The rearrangement joins TRBV5-1 to TRBJ2-5, with 10 bases matching TRBD2. The CDR3 length is 16 residues. Germline V gene data show CDR1 as SGHRS and CDR2 as YFSETQ. V shed 0 bases and J 0 bases; nucleotides not matched to a gene: 2. The CDR3 nucleotides are TGCGCCAGCAGCTTGGAAGCGGGGGGGGACCAAGAGACCCAGTACTTC. This encodes CASSLEAGGDQETQYF.

In its sample, this clonotype was seen a few times. The chain links TRBV20-1 to TRBJ2-4, with unresolved D. The CDR3 has 13 residues. Germline loops: CDR1 DFQATT, CDR2 SNEGSKA (reference sequence). V gave up 3 bases and J gave up 0 bases, with 6 bases separating them. CDR3 region: CSASRLAKNIQYF. The CDR3 DNA is TGCAGTGCTAGTCGCCTAGCCAAAAACATTCAGTACTTC.

The CDR3 protein is CASSEVGAGTGELFF. DNA of the CDR3: TGTGCCAGCAGTGAGGTGGGAGCGGGCACCGGGGAGCTGTTTTTT. V gene TRBV7-7 combines with J gene TRBJ2-2; the D gene is possibly TRBD2 (6 bases). The CDR3 extends over 15 amino acids. The V gene lost 6 bases and the J gene lost 4 bases, with 15 bases spanning the gap. CDR1 and CDR2 (germline): SSHAT, FNYEAQ (reference sequence).

There are a few counts of this clonotype. The rearrangement joins TRBV5-8 to TRBJ2-3; 8 bases align to TRBD2. Per the germline V gene, CDR1 is SGHTS and CDR2 is YDEGEE. This CDR3 is 15 amino acids long. V gave up 7 bases and J gave up 2 bases; unmatched junction bases: 9. CDR3 sequence reads: CASSLPGGPTDTQYF. Written as DNA, the CDR3 is TGTGCCAGCTCCCTACCGGGGGGGCCCACAGATACGCAGTATTTT.

This clonotype has a single count. This chain joins TRBV7-2 and TRBJ2-5; D may be TRBD1 or TRBD2 (5 bases each). CDR3 length: 13 residues. From germline, CDR1 is SGHTA and CDR2 FQGNSA. Trimming stripped 5 bases from V and 4 bases from J, with 11 bases between. The CDR3 DNA reads as TGTGCCAGCAGCAAAAGGGACCTAGAGACCCAGTACTTC. Encoded protein: CASSKRDLETQYF.

The chain employs TRBV7-9 and TRBJ2-1; the match to TRBD2 covers 12 bases. Per the germline V gene, CDR1 is SEHNR and CDR2 is FQNEAQ (reference sequence). The junction had 5 bases not matched to a gene; V was cut back by 5 bases and J by 0 bases. This CDR3 has 17 residues. The chain's CDR3 is CASSHSTSGGSYNEQFF. CDR3 bases: TGTGCCAGCAGCCATTCGACTAGCGGGGGCTCCTACAATGAGCAGTTCTTC.

This clonotype showed up just a few times. CDR3 coding DNA: TGCGCCAGCAGCTTGGCCAGGAGGCCCCCGTACCAAGAGACCCAGTACTTC. It specifies CASSLARRPPYQETQYF. The chain combines TRBV5-1 with TRBJ2-5, with a weak D call TRBD2 (5 bases). There are 17 residues in the CDR3. The germline gives CDR1 SGHRS, CDR2 YFSETQ. V lost 0 bases and J 0 bases, leaving 15 bases between the germline ends.